Listed below are T cell receptor beta chains from one sample, sequenced in a study of blood T cell repertoires in COVID-19. The method was immunoSEQ multiplex PCR; TCRdb's version includes in-frame clones alone and lacks a portion of them. The table has 70,000 or so clones, 90% seen once. The sample taken for sequencing was peripheral blood. These receptors came from a human donor in a cohort sampled during active COVID-19. The CDR3 runs from the conserved cysteine through the conserved F or W. The D gene is left open where the match is weak. Where a row states a size, it is once, few, many or the class of an expanded clone; other rows omit it.

.,TRBD2,TRBJ2-5,TRBV7-9,TGTGCCAGCAGCTTAGTAGCGGGAGTTCGTCAAGAGACCCAGTACTTC,CASSLVAGVRQETQYF
.,.,TRBJ2-3,TRBV6-2/TRBV6-3,TGTGCCAGCAGTTACCCGGGAACCGATACGCAGTATTTT,CASSYPGTDTQYF
.,.,TRBJ1-1,TRBV27,TGTGCCAGCAGATCCATTCCCGCGGGGCGGAACACTGAAGCTTTCTTT,CASRSIPAGRNTEAFF
.,TRBD2,TRBJ2-7,TRBV5-1,TGCGCCAGCAGCTTGGGTGGCGGGAGAGGCCTCTACGAGCAGTACTTC,CASSLGGGRGLYEQYF
.,TRBD2,TRBJ2-7,TRBV19,TGTGCCAGTAGTCCCTTAGCGGGGGGCTACGAGCAGTACTTC,CASSPLAGGYEQYF
.,.,TRBJ1-2,TRBV2,TGTGCCAGCAGTGACCCCAGGGGATATGGCTACACCTTC,CASSDPRGYGYTF
.,.,TRBJ2-5,TRBV5-4,TGTGCCAGCAGCTTTCGGGGATCCGAGACCCAGTACTTC,CASSFRGSETQYF
.,.,TRBJ2-6,TRBV6-1,TGTGCCAGCAGTGTGGGAGGGGGGGGCTCTGGGGCCAACGTCCTGACTTTC,CASSVGGGGSGANVLTF
.,.,TRBJ1-5,TRBV23-1,TGCGCCGGTGTACTGGACTGCCGACGTCAGCCCCAGCATTTT,CAGVLDCRRQPQHF
once,.,TRBJ2-7,TRBV4-2,TGTGCCAGCAGCCAAGAAAGACAGTCCTACGAGCAGTACTTC,CASSQERQSYEQYF
.,TRBD2,TRBJ2-3,TRBV7-2,TGTGCCAGCAGCCGGGAAGGGACTACCACAGATACGCAGTATTTT,CASSREGTTTDTQYF
.,.,TRBJ2-5,TRBV15,TGTGCCACCAGCAGATCCATGGAGACCCAGTACTTC,CATSRSMETQYF
.,TRBD1,TRBJ2-3,TRBV24-1,TGTGCCACCAGTGATTCCGGGACAGGGGGACCAGATACGCAGTATTTT,CATSDSGTGGPDTQYF
.,TRBD1,TRBJ2-7,TRBV10-3,TGTGCCATCAGCGGGACCGGGACAGATCTTCGCGAGCAGTACTTC,CAISGTGTDLREQYF
.,TRBD1,TRBJ2-7,TRBV3-1/TRBV3-2,TGTGCCAGCAGCCAGACTTCGGGGACAGGGGAGTCCTACGAGCAGTACTTC,CASSQTSGTGESYEQYF
once,.,TRBJ1-1,TRBV5-4,TGTGCCAGCAGCCCTCCCCTGGGGAGTCCAAACACTGAAGCTTTCTTT,CASSPPLGSPNTEAFF
.,.,TRBJ2-7,TRBV7-2,TGTGCCAGCAGCCTGATCGCTGATACAGGGAGAGGCGAGCAGTACTTC,CASSLIADTGRGEQYF
.,TRBD2,TRBJ2-1,TRBV30,TGTGCCTGGAGACTAGCGGGTTACAATGAGCAGTTCTTC,CAWRLAGYNEQFF
.,TRBD2,TRBJ2-3,TRBV28,TGTGCCAGCAGTCCGGGACTAGCGGGAGGGGCAGATACGCAGTATTTT,CASSPGLAGGADTQYF
.,TRBD1,TRBJ1-5,TRBV6-2/TRBV6-3,TGTGCCAGCAGTATGACAGGGGTCCAGCCCCAGCATTTT,CASSMTGVQPQHF
.,.,TRBJ2-2,TRBV5-1,TGCGCCAGCTACCCCCGCCAGGGGTCGAACACCGGGGAGCTGTTTTTT,CASYPRQGSNTGELFF
.,TRBD2,TRBJ2-5,TRBV5-4,TGTGCCAGCAGCTTACAGGGAGGGGCTAGCGGGGTTGGAAGGACCCAGTACTTC,CASSLQGGASGVGRTQYF
once,.,TRBJ2-5,TRBV13,TGTGCCAGCAGTTTGACAGGGAGGGAGACCCAGTACTTC,CASSLTGRETQYF
.,.,TRBJ2-7,TRBV2,TGTGCCAGCATGGCCAGGGGCTACGAGCAGTACTTC,CASMARGYEQYF
once,TRBD2,TRBJ2-1,TRBV7-9,TGTGCCAGCAGCTTAGTCAGCGGGGTTTACAATGAGCAGTTCTTC,CASSLVSGVYNEQFF
.,TRBD2,TRBJ2-2,TRBV3-1/TRBV3-2,TGTGCCAGCAGCCGTTATGGACTAGCGGGGGGGGACACCGGGGAGCTGTTTTTT,CASSRYGLAGGDTGELFF
.,TRBD1,TRBJ2-1,TRBV6-6,TGTGCCAGCCGACCTGGGACAGGGGGCAATGAGCAGTTCTTC,CASRPGTGGNEQFF
.,.,TRBJ2-2,TRBV7-9,TGTGCCAGCAGCTTGTGGCGGGGGAACACCGGGGAGCTGTTTTTT,CASSLWRGNTGELFF
.,.,TRBJ2-7,TRBV6-2/TRBV6-3,TGTGCCAGCAGTCGAAACGCCGGGACTGAAGTATACGAGCAGTACTTC,CASSRNAGTEVYEQYF
.,.,TRBJ2-5,TRBV6-5,TGTGCCAGCAGTTACTCGATAATACGGGGAGAGACCCAGTACTTC,CASSYSIIRGETQYF
.,TRBD2,TRBJ2-7,TRBV7-9,TGTGCCAGCAGTCCTCCTTTATCAAGCGGGAGGTCCCCCTACGAGCAGTACTTC,CASSPPLSSGRSPYEQYF
.,.,TRBJ1-4,TRBV9,TGTGCCAGCGGGGGGTCGCCTAATGAAAAACTGTTTTTT,CASGGSPNEKLFF
.,.,TRBJ2-3,TRBV11-2,TGTGCCAGCAGCGTAGAGATCGGTACGCAGTATTTT,CASSVEIGTQYF
once,TRBD1,TRBJ1-4,TRBV19,TGTGCCAGTAGTATTCGGCCGGGACAGGGAGGCGAAAAACTGTTTTTT,CASSIRPGQGGEKLFF
.,.,TRBJ2-7,TRBV19,TGTGCCAGTACCTGGGGGCCAGACTACGAGCAGTACTTC,CASTWGPDYEQYF
.,TRBD1,TRBJ2-7,TRBV7-2,TGTGCCAGCAGCTTGACGGGACAGGGCGCCTACGAGCAGTACTTC,CASSLTGQGAYEQYF
.,TRBD1,TRBJ2-4,TRBV3-1/TRBV3-2,TGTGCCAGCAGCCAAGATGACAGGGCGCGGACCAAAAACATTCAGTACTTC,CASSQDDRARTKNIQYF
.,.,TRBJ1-2,TRBV25-1,TGTGCCAGCAGTGAATGGGGGGAAACCTGGAGCGATGGCTACACCTTC,CASSEWGETWSDGYTF
.,.,TRBJ2-1,TRBV2,TGTGCCAGCACCAGAGCGATCTTCTACAATGAGCAGTTCTTC,CASTRAIFYNEQFF
once,TRBD2,TRBJ2-1,TRBV7-2,TGTGCCAGCAGCTTAGCGGGGACTAGTAGCTCCTACAATGAGCAGTTCTTC,CASSLAGTSSSYNEQFF
.,.,TRBJ2-5,TRBV3-1/TRBV3-2,TGTGCCAGCAGCCACCCTGGACAGCAAGAGACCCAGTACTTC,CASSHPGQQETQYF
few,.,TRBJ1-2,TRBV4-2,TGTGCCAGCAGCCAAGATGGAAGGGGCAATGGCTACACCTTC,CASSQDGRGNGYTF
.,.,TRBJ2-6,TRBV7-3,TGTGCCAGCAGCTTAAGGGCTAACTCTGGGGCCAACGTCCTGACTTTC,CASSLRANSGANVLTF
.,.,TRBJ2-2,TRBV6-4,TGTGCCAGCAGTGACGCCAGTAACACCGGGGAGCTGTTTTTT,CASSDASNTGELFF
.,TRBD1,TRBJ2-7,TRBV19,TGTGCCAGCGGACAGGGGGCTTTTTACGAGCAGTACTTC,CASGQGAFYEQYF
.,.,TRBJ2-3,TRBV4-3,TGCGCCAGCAGCCAAGATACCCGGACAGATACGCAGTATTTT,CASSQDTRTDTQYF
.,TRBD1,TRBJ1-5,TRBV6-5,TGTGCCAGCAGTCCTACACAGGGGGGCAATCAGCCCCAGCATTTT,CASSPTQGGNQPQHF
.,TRBD1,TRBJ2-5,TRBV14,TGTGCCAGCAGCCAAGATCTTATTAACAGGGGGCGCGAAGAGACCCAGTACTTC,CASSQDLINRGREETQYF
.,.,TRBJ2-1,TRBV6-5,TGTGCCAGCAGTTACTCAACGGGAGTAGGTGAGCAGTTCTTC,CASSYSTGVGEQFF
.,.,TRBJ2-6,TRBV18,TGTGCCAGCTCCTCTACGGGGGACTCTGGGGCCAACGTCCTGACTTTC,CASSSTGDSGANVLTF